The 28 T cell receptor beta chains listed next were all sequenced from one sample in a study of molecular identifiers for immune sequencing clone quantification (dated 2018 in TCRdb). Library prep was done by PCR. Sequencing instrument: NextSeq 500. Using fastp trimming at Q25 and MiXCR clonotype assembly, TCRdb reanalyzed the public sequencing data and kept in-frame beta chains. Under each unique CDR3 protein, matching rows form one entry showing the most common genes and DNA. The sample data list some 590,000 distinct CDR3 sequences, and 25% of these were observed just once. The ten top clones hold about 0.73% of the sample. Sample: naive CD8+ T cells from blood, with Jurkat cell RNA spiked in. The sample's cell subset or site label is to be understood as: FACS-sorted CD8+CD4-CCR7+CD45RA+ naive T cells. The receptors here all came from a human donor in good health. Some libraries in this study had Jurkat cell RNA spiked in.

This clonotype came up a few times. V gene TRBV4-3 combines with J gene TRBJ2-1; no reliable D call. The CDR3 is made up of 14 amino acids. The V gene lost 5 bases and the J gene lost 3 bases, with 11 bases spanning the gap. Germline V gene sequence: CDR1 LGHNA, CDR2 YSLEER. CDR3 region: CASSEAWSYNEQFF. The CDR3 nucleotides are TGCGCCAGCAGCGAAGCATGGAGCTACAATGAGCAGTTCTTC.

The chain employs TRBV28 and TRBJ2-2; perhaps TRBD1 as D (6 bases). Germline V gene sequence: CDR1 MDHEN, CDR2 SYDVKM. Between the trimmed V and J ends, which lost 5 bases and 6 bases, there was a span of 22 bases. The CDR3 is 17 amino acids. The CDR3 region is CASSLRPEGVYSGELFF. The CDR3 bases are TGTGCCAGCAGTCTGAGGCCTGAGGGGGTGTACTCCGGGGAGCTGTTTTTT.

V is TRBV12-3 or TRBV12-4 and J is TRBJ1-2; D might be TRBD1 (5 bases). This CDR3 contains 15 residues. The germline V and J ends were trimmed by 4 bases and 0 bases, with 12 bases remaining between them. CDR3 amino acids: CASSSRDVPNYGYTF. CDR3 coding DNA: TGTGCCAGCAGTTCCCGGGACGTTCCTAACTATGGCTACACCTTC.

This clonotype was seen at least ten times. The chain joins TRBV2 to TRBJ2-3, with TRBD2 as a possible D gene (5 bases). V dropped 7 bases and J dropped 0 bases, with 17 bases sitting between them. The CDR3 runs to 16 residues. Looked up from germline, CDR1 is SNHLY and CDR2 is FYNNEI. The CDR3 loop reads CASTRTVLSSTDTQYF. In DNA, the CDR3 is TGTGCCAGCACCAGGACTGTATTGTCTAGCACAGATACGCAGTATTTT.

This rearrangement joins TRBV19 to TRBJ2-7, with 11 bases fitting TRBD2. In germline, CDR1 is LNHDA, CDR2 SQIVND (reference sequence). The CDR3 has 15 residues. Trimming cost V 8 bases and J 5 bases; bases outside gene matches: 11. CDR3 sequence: CASRDFSGGANEQYF. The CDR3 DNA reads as TGTGCCAGTCGGGACTTTAGCGGGGGGGCGAACGAGCAGTACTTC.

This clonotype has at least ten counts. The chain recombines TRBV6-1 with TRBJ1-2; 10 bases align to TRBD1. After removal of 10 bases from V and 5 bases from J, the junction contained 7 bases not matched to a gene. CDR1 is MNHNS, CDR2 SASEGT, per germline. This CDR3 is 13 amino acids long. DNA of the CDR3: TGTGCCACCGGACAGGGGGAAGATTATGGCTACACCTTC. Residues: CATGQGEDYGYTF.

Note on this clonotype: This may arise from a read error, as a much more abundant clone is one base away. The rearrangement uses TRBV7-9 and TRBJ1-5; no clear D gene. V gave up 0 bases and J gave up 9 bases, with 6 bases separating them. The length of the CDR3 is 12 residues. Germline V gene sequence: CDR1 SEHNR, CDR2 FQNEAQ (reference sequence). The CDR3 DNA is TGTGCCAGCAGCTTAGCCCATCGGCCCCAGCATTTT. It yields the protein CASSLAHRPQHF.

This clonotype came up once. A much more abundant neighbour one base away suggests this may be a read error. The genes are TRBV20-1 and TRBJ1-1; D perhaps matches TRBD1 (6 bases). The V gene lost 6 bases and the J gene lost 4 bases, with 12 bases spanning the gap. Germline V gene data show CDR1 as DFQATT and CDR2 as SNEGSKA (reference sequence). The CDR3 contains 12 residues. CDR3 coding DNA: TGCAGTGCACAGGACAGATCCACTGAAGCTTTCTTT. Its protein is CSAQDRSTEAFF.

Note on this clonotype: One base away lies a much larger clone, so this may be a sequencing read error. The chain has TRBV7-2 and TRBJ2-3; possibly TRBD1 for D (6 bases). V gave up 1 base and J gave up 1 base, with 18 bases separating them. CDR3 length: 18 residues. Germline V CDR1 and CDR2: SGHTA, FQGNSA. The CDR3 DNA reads TGTGCCAGCAGCTTAGTATGGAACACAGGGCCATGCACAGATACGCAGTATTTT. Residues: CASSLVWNTGPCTDTQYF.

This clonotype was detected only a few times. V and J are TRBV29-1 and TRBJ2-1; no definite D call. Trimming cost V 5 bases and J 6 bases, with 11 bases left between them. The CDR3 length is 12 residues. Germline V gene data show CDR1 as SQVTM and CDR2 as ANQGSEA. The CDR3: CSVLGGTNEQFF. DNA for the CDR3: TGCAGCGTTTTGGGCGGAACCAATGAGCAGTTCTTC.

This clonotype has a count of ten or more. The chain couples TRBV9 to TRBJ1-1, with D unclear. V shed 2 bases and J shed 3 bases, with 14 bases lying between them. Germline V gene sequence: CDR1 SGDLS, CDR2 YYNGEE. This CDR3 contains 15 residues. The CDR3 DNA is TGTGCCAGCAGCGTGACCTTAAGCACGGACACTGAAGCTTTCTTT. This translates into CASSVTLSTDTEAFF.

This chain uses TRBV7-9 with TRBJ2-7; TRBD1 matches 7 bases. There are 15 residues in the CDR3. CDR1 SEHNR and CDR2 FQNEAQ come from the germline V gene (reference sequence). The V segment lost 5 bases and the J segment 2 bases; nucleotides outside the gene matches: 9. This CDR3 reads CASSQPGQKTYEQYF. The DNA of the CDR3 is TGTGCCAGCAGCCAGCCGGGACAGAAGACCTACGAGCAGTACTTC.

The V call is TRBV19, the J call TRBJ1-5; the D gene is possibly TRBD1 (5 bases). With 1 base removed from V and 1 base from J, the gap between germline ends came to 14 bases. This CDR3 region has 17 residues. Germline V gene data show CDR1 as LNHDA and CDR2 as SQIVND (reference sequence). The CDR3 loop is CASSIVDTGMSNQPQHF. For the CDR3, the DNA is TGTGCCAGTAGTATAGTGGACACGGGTATGAGCAATCAGCCCCAGCATTTT.

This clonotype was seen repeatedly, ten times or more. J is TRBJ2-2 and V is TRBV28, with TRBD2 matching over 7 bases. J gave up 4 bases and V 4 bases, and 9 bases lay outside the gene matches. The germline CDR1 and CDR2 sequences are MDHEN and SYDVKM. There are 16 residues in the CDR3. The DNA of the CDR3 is TGTGCCAGCAGTTCCCTCCTAGCGGCACTCACCGGGGAGCTGTTTTTT. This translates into CASSSLLAALTGELFF.

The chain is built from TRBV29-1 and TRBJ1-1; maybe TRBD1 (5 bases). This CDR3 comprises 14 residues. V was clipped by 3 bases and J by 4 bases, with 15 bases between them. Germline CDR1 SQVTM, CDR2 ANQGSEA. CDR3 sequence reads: CSVEGRGIGTEAFF. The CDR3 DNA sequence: TGCAGCGTTGAGGGACGGGGGATTGGCACTGAAGCTTTCTTT.

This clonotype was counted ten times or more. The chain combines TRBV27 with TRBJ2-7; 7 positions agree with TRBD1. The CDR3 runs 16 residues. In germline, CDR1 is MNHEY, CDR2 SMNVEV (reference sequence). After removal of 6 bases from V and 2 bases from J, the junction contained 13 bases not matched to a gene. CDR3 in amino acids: CASSVRGQARPYEQYF. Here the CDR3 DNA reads TGTGCCAGCAGCGTCCGAGGACAGGCCCGTCCCTACGAGCAGTACTTC.

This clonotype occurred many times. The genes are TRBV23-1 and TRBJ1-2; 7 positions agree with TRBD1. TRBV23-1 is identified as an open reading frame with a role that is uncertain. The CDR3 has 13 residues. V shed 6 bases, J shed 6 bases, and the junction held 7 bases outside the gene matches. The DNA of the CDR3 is TGCGCCAGCAGGATGGACAGGCGGAATGGCTACACCTTC. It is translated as CASRMDRRNGYTF.

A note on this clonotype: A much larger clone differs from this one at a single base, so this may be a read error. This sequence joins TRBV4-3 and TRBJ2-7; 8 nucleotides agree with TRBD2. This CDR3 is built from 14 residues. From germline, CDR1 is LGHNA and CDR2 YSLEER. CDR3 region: CVSSQGSGTYEQYF. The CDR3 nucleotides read TGCGTCAGCAGCCAAGGTAGCGGGACCTACGAGCAGTACTTC.

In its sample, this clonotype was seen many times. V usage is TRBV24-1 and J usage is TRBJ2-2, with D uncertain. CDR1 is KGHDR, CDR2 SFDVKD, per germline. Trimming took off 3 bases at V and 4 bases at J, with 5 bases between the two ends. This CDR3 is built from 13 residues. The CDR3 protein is CATSDEVTGELFF. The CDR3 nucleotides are TGTGCCACCAGTGATGAGGTCACCGGGGAGCTGTTTTTT.

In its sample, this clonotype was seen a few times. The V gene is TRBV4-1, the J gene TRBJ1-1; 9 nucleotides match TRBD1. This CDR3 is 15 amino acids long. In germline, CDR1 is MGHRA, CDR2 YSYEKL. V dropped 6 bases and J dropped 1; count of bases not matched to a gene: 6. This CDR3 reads CASSTQGARNTEAFF. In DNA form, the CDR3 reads TGCGCCAGCAGTACACAGGGGGCGCGGAACACTGAAGCTTTCTTT.

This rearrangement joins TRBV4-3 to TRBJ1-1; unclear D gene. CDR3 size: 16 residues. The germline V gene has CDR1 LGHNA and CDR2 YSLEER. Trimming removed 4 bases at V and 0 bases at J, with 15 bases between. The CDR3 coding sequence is TGCGCCAGCAGCCGGTACCTGAAGGGTATGAACACTGAAGCTTTCTTT. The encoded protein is CASSRYLKGMNTEAFF.

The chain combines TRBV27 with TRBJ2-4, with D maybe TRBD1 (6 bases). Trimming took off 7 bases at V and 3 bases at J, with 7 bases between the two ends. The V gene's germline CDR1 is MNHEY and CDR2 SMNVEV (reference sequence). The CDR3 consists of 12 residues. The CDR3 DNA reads TGTGCCAGCAAGGGGGTCAAAAACATTCAGTACTTC. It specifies CASKGVKNIQYF.

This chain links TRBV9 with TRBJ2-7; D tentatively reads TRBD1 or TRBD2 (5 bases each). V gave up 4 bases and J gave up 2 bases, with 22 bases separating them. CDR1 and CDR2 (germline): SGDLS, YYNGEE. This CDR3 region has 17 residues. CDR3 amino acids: CASSPGPTEPMTYEQYF. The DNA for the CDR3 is TGTGCCAGCAGCCCGGGACCCACCGAGCCCATGACCTACGAGCAGTACTTC. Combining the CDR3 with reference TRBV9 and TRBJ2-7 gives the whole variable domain DSGVTQTPKHLITATGQRVTLRCSPRSGDLSVYWYQQSLDQGLQFLIQYYNGEERAKGNILERFSAQQFPDLHSELNLSSLELGDSALYFCASSPGPTEPMTYEQYFGPGTRLTVT.

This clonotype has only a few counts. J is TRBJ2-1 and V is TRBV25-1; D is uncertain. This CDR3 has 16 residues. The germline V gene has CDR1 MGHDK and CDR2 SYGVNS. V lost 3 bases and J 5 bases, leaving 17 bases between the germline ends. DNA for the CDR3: TGTGCCAGCAGTGATGATTCCCCCAGTCGCCACAATGAGCAGTTCTTC. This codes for CASSDDSPSRHNEQFF. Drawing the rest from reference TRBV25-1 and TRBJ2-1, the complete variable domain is EADIYQTPRYLVIGTGKKITLECSQTMGHDKMYWYQQDPGMELHLIHYSYGVNSTEKGDLSSESTVSRIRTEHFPLTLESARPSHTSQYLCASSDDSPSRHNEQFFGPGTRLTVL.

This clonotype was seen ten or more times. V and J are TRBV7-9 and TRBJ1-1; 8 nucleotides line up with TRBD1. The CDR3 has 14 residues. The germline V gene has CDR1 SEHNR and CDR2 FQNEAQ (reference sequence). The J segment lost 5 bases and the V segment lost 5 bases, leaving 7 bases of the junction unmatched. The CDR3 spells CASSGRQGLTEAFF. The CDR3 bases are TGTGCCAGCAGCGGCAGACAGGGGTTAACTGAAGCTTTCTTT. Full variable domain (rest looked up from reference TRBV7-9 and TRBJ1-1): DTGVSQNPRHKITKRGQNVTFRCDPISEHNRLYWYRQTLGQGPEFLTYFQNEAQLEKSRLLSDRFSAERPKGSFSTLEIQRTEQGDSAMYLCASSGRQGLTEAFFGQGTRLTVV.

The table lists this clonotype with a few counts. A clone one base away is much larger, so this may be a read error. CDR3 bases: TGTGCCAACAGCTTAGCGAAATCAGTAGCGGGAAGCACAGATACGCAGTATTTT. Translation: CANSLAKSVAGSTDTQYF. This chain connects TRBV7-2 to TRBJ2-3; TRBD2 aligns across 8 bases. Per germline, CDR1 SGHTA and CDR2 FQGNSA. This CDR3 is built from 18 residues.

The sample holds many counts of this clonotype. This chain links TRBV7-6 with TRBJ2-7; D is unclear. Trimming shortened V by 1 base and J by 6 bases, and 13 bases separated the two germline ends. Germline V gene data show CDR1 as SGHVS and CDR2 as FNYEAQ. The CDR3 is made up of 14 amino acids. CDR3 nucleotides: TGTGCCAGCAGCTTAGAGGGAATTCCTAGCGAGCAGTACTTC. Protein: CASSLEGIPSEQYF. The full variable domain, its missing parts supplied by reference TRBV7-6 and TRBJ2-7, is GAGVSQSPRYKVTKRGQDVALRCDPISGHVSLYWYRQALGQGPEFLTYFNYEAQQDKSGLPNDRFSAERPEGSISTLTIQRTEQRDSAMYRCASSLEGIPSEQYFGPGTRLTVT.

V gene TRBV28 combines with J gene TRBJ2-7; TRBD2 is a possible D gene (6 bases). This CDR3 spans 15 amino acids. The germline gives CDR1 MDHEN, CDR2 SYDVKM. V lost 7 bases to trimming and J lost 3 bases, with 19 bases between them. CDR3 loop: CASTLARRGGYEQYF. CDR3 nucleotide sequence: TGTGCCAGCACCCTCGCCCGGAGGGGAGGCTACGAGCAGTACTTC.